These 3 T cell receptor beta chains came from one sample sequenced in a study of Graves' ophthalmopathy and Graves' hyperthyroidism. The authors amplified TCR beta CDR3 regions, and they did so from RNA transcripts for repertoire sequencing. First-round RT-PCR used HTBI primers; second-round multiplex PCR followed. One entry per CDR3 protein results from TCRdb running MiXCR on the multiplex PCR reads. Counted here are about 220,000 distinct CDR3 sequences, 20% to 25% occurring once; the ten biggest clones make up roughly 39%. The source material was peripheral blood. Every receptor here comes from a woman in her fifties or sixties with Graves' ophthalmopathy.

The sample holds many counts of this clonotype. This chain connects TRBV19 to TRBJ1-5; 7 positions match TRBD1. V gave up 3 bases and J gave up 1 base; unmatched junction bases: 9. CDR3 length: 17 amino acids. Germline CDR1 and CDR2: LNHDA and SQIVND (reference sequence). The CDR3 region is CASSIILRDRSNQPQHF. The DNA for the CDR3 is TGTGCCAGTAGTATCATTCTAAGGGACAGAAGCAATCAGCCCCAGCATTTT. Based on the CDR3 plus reference TRBV19 and TRBJ1-5, the full variable domain is DGGITQSPKYLFRKEGQNVTLSCEQNLNHDAMYWYRQDPGQGLRLIYYSQIVNDFQKGDIAEGYSVSREKKESFPLTVTSAQKNPTAFYLCASSIILRDRSNQPQHFGDGTRLSIL.

Many counts were recorded for this clonotype. The rearrangement joins TRBV28 to TRBJ1-6; D unclear. Germline V lookup: CDR1 MDHEN, CDR2 SYDVKM. V was cut by 7 bases and J by 7 bases, with 17 bases left in between. The CDR3 runs to 15 residues. CDR3 sequence (DNA): TGTGCCAGCATACCAGCTCTGTTTTTGAATTCACCCCTCCACTTT. Translation gives CASIPALFLNSPLHF.

In this sample, this clonotype turned up many times. V and J are TRBV20-1 and TRBJ2-7; 9 nucleotides line up with TRBD2. The CDR3 sequence is 13 residues long. Unmatched junction bases numbered 5, after V lost 2 bases and J lost 6 bases. Per the germline V gene, CDR1 is DFQATT and CDR2 is SNEGSKA (reference sequence). The CDR3 here is CSARHSGSFEQYF. In DNA, the CDR3 is TGCAGTGCTAGACATAGCGGGAGTTTCGAGCAGTACTTC.